This entry lists 6 T cell receptor beta chains sequenced from one sample in a study of blood T cell repertoires in COVID-19 (dated by TCRdb to the early 2020s). Library preparation employed the immunoSEQ multiplex PCR assay. TCRdb took over this immuneACCESS table, retaining in-frame rearrangements with V and J assigned. Such tables are incomplete; in checked studies, under half of the missing clones stem from an unresolved V gene, and the remainder is unexplained. In this sample the table shows about 220,000 clones, approximately 80% of which occur a single time. Just under 20% of the sample is in the top ten clones. The sequencing input was peripheral blood. The receptors here all came from a man aged 25 to 40 with active or convalescent COVID-19.

The J gene is TRBJ2-1, the V gene TRBV4-3; no reliable D call. The CDR3 runs to 16 residues. Germline assignment: CDR1 LGHNA and CDR2 YSLEER. The V and J ends lost 0 bases and 3 bases respectively, with 12 bases between them. CDR3 nucleotides: TGCGCCAGCAGCCAAGATAGGCAGGCAATCTACAATGAGCAGTTCTTC. Translating it yields CASSQDRQAIYNEQFF.

In this sample, this clone turned up many times. V usage is TRBV5-5 and J usage is TRBJ2-7, with D possibly being TRBD1 (6 bases). Between the trimmed V and J ends, which lost 4 bases and 3 bases, there was a span of 17 bases. The CDR3 covers 15 residues. Germline CDR1 is SGHKS and CDR2 is YYEKEE (reference sequence). CDR3 region: CASSHPGAMVYEQYF. The CDR3 DNA is TGTGCCAGCAGCCACCCAGGGGCTATGGTCTACGAGCAGTACTTC.

This chain uses TRBV6-5 with TRBJ1-1; no firm D call. The V gene lost 4 bases and the J gene lost 2 bases, with 11 bases spanning the gap. Germline CDR1 is MNHEY and CDR2 is SVGAGI. CDR3 length equals 14 residues. DNA for the CDR3: TGTGCCAGCAGTTTCACCGGGAGTAACACTGAAGCTTTCTTT. It specifies CASSFTGSNTEAFF.

The chain is built from TRBV24-1 and TRBJ2-7; maybe TRBD1 (5 bases). Germline-derived CDR1 and CDR2 are KGHDR and SFDVKD. V gave up 5 bases and J gave up 3 bases, with 19 bases separating them. There are 16 residues in the CDR3. As DNA, the CDR3 is TGTGCCACCAGTGGTCTTGGTGGGCAGGGCCGCTACGAGCAGTACTTC. Its protein is CATSGLGGQGRYEQYF.

V and J are TRBV6-1 and TRBJ2-1; 12 bases fit TRBD1. V was pared by 1 base and J by 9 bases, with 7 bases of the junction left unmatched. CDR3 size: 16 residues. Germline V gene sequence: CDR1 MNHNS, CDR2 SASEGT. CDR3: CASSEVPGQGASEQFF. The CDR3 nucleotides read TGTGCCAGCAGTGAAGTTCCGGGACAGGGGGCTAGTGAGCAGTTCTTC.

This rearrangement joins TRBV6-5 to TRBJ2-2; TRBD2 matches 11 bases. CDR3 length: 14 amino acids. V shed 10 bases and J 6 bases; nucleotides not matched to a gene: 7. Germline V lookup: CDR1 MNHEY, CDR2 SVGAGI. This CDR3 is CATRTSGRAGELFF. The CDR3 nucleotides are TGTGCCACCCGGACTAGCGGGCGCGCCGGGGAGCTGTTTTTT.